Described below is a single T cell receptor beta chain sequence and its context. What it recognizes is unknown. The data originate from a study of shared clonotypes between healthy human individuals. This CDR3 spans 15 amino acids. V was cut by 2 bases and J by 4 bases, with 14 bases left in between. Germline CDR1 is MDHEN and CDR2 is SYDVKM. The authors split each subset's genomic DNA evenly across several immunoSEQ plates. TCRdb keeps only in-frame clones here, not all; method: immunoSEQ multiplex PCR. The top ten clones hold about 0.37% of a sample with millions of clones, about 92% of them seen once. There were no recent acute infections or vaccinations among the donors, who were healthy HIV-negative adults. Whole-study findings and limits: Donor scarcity curtailed the genetic and exposure-history diversity represented herein.

The receptor was isolated from a man aged 18 to 29 in good health. Some clones in this sample may be carry-over from other donors' samples. This chain uses TRBV28 with TRBJ1-1, with D possibly TRBD1 on 6 matching bases. Sample: naive CD4+ T cells from PBMCs. The subset denotes: CD45RA+ positively selected. CDR3 sequence: CASSLPRGSGTEAFF. In DNA form, the CDR3 reads TGTGCCAGCAGTTTACCAAGGGGGAGTGGCACTGAAGCTTTCTTT.